This T cell receptor beta chain derives from a study of T cells in Graves' hyperthyroidism and ophthalmopathy. Uncontrolled infection, other autoimmune disease, pregnancy or lactation excluded patients. Germline CDR1 is SGHDT and CDR2 is YYEEEE. The CDR3 loop spans 19 amino acids. V lost 0 bases to trimming and J lost 1 base; unmatched junction nucleotides: 13. TCR beta CDR3 regions were amplified from RNA. TCR CDR3 regions were first amplified by RT-PCR with HTBI primers. TCRdb used MiXCR to reprocess the multiplex PCR reads, holding one entry per CDR3 protein. Altogether about 59,000 distinct CDR3 sequences are present, roughly 58% being singletons, with the ten largest covering approximately 3.4%. This clonotype was seen ten or more times.

The J gene is TRBJ2-3, the V gene TRBV5-6; 8 nucleotides align to TRBD2. The sequence came from an older woman with Graves' ophthalmopathy. Material: blood. CDR3 nucleotides: TGTGCCAGCAGCTTGGCTGTCGGGGGGGGCCCAGGGGGCACAGATACGCAGTATTTT. It encodes CASSLAVGGGPGGTDTQYF. The whole variable domain, remainder taken from reference TRBV5-6 and TRBJ2-3, is DAGVTQSPTHLIKTRGQQVTLRCSPKSGHDTVSWYQQALGQGPQFIFQYYEEEERQRGNFPDRFSGHQFPNYSSELNVNALLLGDSALYLCASSLAVGGGPGGTDTQYFGPGTRLTVL.